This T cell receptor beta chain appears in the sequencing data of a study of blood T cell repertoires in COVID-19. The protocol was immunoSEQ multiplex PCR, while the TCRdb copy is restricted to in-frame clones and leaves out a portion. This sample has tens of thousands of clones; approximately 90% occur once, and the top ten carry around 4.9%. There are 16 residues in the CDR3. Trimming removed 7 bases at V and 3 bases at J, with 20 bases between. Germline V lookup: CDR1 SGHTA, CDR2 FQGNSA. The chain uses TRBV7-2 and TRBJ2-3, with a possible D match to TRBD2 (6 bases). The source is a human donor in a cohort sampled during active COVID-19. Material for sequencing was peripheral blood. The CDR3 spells CASTLFGGWRTDTQYF. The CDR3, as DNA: TGTGCCAGCACCCTTTTCGGAGGGTGGAGGACAGATACGCAGTATTTT.